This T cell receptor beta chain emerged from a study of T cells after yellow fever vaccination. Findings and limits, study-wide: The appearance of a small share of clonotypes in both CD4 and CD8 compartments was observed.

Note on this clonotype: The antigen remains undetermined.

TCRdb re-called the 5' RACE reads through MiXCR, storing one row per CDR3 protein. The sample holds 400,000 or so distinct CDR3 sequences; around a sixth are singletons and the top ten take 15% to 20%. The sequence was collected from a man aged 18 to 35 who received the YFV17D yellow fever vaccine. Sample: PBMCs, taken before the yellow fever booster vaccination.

CDR3 protein: CASRRGQKIQETQYF. In nucleotides, the CDR3 is TGCGCCAGCAGACGGGGACAGAAGATACAAGAGACCCAGTACTTC. This chain connects TRBV23-1 to TRBJ2-5; TRBD1 matches 7 bases. TRBV23-1 falls under the ORF class, with uncertain function. This CDR3 is built from 15 residues. V lost 6 bases to trimming and J lost 2 bases; unmatched junction nucleotides: 9.